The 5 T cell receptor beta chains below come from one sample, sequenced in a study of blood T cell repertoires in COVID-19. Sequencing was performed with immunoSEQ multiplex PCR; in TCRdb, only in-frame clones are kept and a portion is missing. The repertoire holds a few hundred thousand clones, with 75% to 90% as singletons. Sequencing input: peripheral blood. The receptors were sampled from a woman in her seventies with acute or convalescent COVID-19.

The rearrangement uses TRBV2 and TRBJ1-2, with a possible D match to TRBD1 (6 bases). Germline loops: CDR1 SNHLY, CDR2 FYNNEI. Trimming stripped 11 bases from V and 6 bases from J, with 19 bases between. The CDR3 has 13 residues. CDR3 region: CAAYRARTDGYTF. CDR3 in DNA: TGTGCCGCGTACAGGGCGAGGACTGATGGCTACACCTTC.

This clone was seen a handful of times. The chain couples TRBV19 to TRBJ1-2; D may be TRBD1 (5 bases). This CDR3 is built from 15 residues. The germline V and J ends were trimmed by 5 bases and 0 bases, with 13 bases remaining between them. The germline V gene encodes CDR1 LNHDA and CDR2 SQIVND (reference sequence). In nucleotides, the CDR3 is TGTGCCAGTAGTCAATCGACAGTAACTAACTATGGCTACACCTTC. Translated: CASSQSTVTNYGYTF.

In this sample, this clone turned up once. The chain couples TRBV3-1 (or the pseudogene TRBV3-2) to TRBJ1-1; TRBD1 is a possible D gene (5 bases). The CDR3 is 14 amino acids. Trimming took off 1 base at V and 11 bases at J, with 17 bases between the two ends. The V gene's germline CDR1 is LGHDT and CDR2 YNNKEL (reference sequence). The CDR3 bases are TGTGCCAGCAGCCAAGCGGGAGGGGTCAGGGAGGCTTTCTTT. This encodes CASSQAGGVREAFF.

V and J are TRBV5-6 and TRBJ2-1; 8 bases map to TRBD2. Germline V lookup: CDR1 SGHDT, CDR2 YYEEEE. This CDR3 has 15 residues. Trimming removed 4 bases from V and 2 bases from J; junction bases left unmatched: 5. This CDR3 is CASSGAGGTYNEQFF. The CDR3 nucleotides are TGTGCCAGCAGCGGGGCGGGGGGAACCTACAATGAGCAGTTCTTC. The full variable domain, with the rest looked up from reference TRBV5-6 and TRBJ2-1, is DAGVTQSPTHLIKTRGQQVTLRCSPKSGHDTVSWYQQALGQGPQFIFQYYEEEERQRGNFPDRFSGHQFPNYSSELNVNALLLGDSALYLCASSGAGGTYNEQFFGPGTRLTVL.

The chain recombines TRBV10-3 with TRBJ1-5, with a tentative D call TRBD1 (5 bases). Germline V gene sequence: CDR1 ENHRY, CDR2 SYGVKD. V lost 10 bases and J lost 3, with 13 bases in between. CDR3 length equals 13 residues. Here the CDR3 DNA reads TGTGCCACAATGGGACTGGCCAATCAGCCCCAGCATTTT. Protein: CATMGLANQPQHF.